The 16 T cell receptor beta chains presented below share a single source sample, sequenced in a study of blood T cell repertoires in COVID-19 (dated by TCRdb to about 2020). The receptor library was made with the immunoSEQ multiplex PCR assay. TCRdb's version of the immuneACCESS table is confined to in-frame rearrangements and falls short of the full clone set. An unresolved V gene accounts for under half of the shortfall where checked; the remainder is of unknown origin. Counted in this sample were around 200,000 clones; 65% to 85% of them appeared once. The ten largest clones add up to about 7.4% of the sample. The sequencing sample was made of peripheral blood. These receptors originate from a woman aged 50 to 65 with acute or convalescent COVID-19.

The CDR3 DNA reads as TGTGCCAGCAGTGACGGGACTAGCGAAACAGATACGCAGTATTTT. Protein: CASSDGTSETDTQYF. The genes are TRBV6-4 and TRBJ2-3; 10 nucleotides align to TRBD2. After removal of 2 bases from V and 3 bases from J, the junction contained 2 bases not matched to a gene. The CDR3 has 15 amino acids. The V gene's germline CDR1 is MRHNA and CDR2 SNTAGT.

The CDR3 loop is CASSLEASGSYEQYF. CDR3 DNA sequence: TGCGCCAGCAGCTTGGAGGCTAGCGGATCCTACGAGCAGTACTTC. V usage is TRBV5-1 and J usage is TRBJ2-7, with 7 bases fitting TRBD2. CDR1 is SGHRS and CDR2 is YFSETQ in the germline V gene. The CDR3 loop spans 15 amino acids. V lost 0 bases and J lost 1; bases outside the gene matches: 4. Combining the CDR3 with reference TRBV5-1 and TRBJ2-7 gives the whole variable domain KAGVTQTPRYLIKTRGQQVTLSCSPISGHRSVSWYQQTPGQGLQFLFEYFSETQRNKGNFPGRFSGRQFSNSRSEMNVSTLELGDSALYLCASSLEASGSYEQYFGPGTRLTVT.

The chain employs TRBV27 and TRBJ2-1; 7 positions agree with TRBD2. The CDR3 length is 14 residues. J lost 6 bases, V lost 3 bases, and 5 bases had no gene match. Germline V lookup: CDR1 MNHEY, CDR2 SMNVEV (reference sequence). In nucleotides, the CDR3 is TGTGCCAGCAGTTTGGTGGGAGGGGTCAATGAGCAGTTCTTC. Its translation is CASSLVGGVNEQFF.

V gene TRBV5-1 combines with J gene TRBJ2-7; 9 nucleotides align to TRBD2. The length of the CDR3 is 17 residues. V dropped 5 bases and J dropped 2; count of bases not matched to a gene: 14. Germline lookup yields CDR1 SGHRS and CDR2 YFSETQ. CDR3 nucleotides: TGCGCCAGCAGTTTAGCGTCGGCGGGAGGGCCCCCCTACGAGCAGTACTTC. The encoded protein is CASSLASAGGPPYEQYF.

The genes are TRBV10-3 and TRBJ2-5; D gene uncertain. Trimming removed 3 bases at V and 5 bases at J, with 10 bases between. CDR1 is ENHRY and CDR2 is SYGVKD in the germline V gene. The CDR3 length is 13 residues. CDR3 nucleotides: TGTGCCATCAGTGATTCAGGTGGGGAGACCCAGTACTTC. Translating gives CAISDSGGETQYF.

The chain joins TRBV24-1 to TRBJ2-7, with D maybe TRBD2 (6 bases). Trimming stripped 2 bases from V and 3 bases from J, with 7 bases between. CDR3 length equals 13 residues. Germline V CDR1 and CDR2: KGHDR, SFDVKD. The CDR3 here is CATSDSGGYEQYF. In nucleotides, the CDR3 is TGTGCCACCAGTGATTCCGGGGGCTACGAGCAGTACTTC.

This chain links TRBV3-1 (or the pseudogene TRBV3-2) with TRBJ2-5; TRBD2 matches 9 bases. With V trimmed by 1 base and J by 5 bases, 8 bases remained unmatched. Germline V gene data show CDR1 as LGHDT and CDR2 as YNNKEL (reference sequence). CDR3 length: 16 amino acids. CDR3 sequence reads: CASSQVGAGGRETQYF. The CDR3 bases are TGTGCCAGCAGCCAAGTCGGGGCGGGAGGGCGTGAGACCCAGTACTTC.

The chain links TRBV30 to TRBJ1-4, with 7 bases aligning to TRBD1. The germline V gene has CDR1 GTSNPN and CDR2 SVGIG (reference sequence). Trimming took 3 bases from V and 2 from J; bases not matched to a gene: 6. The CDR3 has 15 residues. The CDR3, as DNA: TGTGCCTGGAGCCCTGACAGGGTCACTAATGAAAAACTGTTTTTT. Amino acid sequence: CAWSPDRVTNEKLFF.

The rearrangement uses TRBV5-6 and TRBJ1-1; 9 bases are shared with TRBD1. Germline CDR1 reads SGHDT; CDR2 reads YYEEEE. V shed 4 bases and J 4 bases; nucleotides not matched to a gene: 11. The CDR3 extends over 16 amino acids. The CDR3 spells CASSHTSGTGITEAFF. CDR3 in DNA: TGTGCCAGCAGCCATACATCCGGGACAGGGATCACTGAAGCTTTCTTT.

This clone was seen many times. Additional DNA sequences in this sample encode the identical CDR3. The chain uses TRBV28 and TRBJ2-1, with D perhaps TRBD2 (6 bases). Germline CDR1 MDHEN, CDR2 SYDVKM. CDR3 size: 12 residues. Trimming shortened V by 5 bases and J by 6 bases, and 8 bases separated the two germline ends. The CDR3 nucleotides read TGTGCCAGCAGTCCGGGGGTCAATGAGCAGTTCTTC. Protein: CASSPGVNEQFF. Based on the CDR3 plus reference TRBV28 and TRBJ2-1, the full variable domain is DVKVTQSSRYLVKRTGEKVFLECVQDMDHENMFWYRQDPGLGLRLIYFSYDVKMKEKGDIPEGYSVSREKKERFSLILESASTNQTSMYLCASSPGVNEQFFGPGTRLTVL.

The V gene is TRBV20-1, the J gene TRBJ2-7, with a possible D match to TRBD2 (5 bases). Germline CDR1 reads DFQATT; CDR2 reads SNEGSKA (reference sequence). The ends were cut back, 3 bases at V and 1 base at J, with 16 bases in the middle. CDR3 size: 15 residues. The CDR3 here is CSASELTRNSYEQYF. CDR3 in DNA: TGCAGTGCTAGTGAACTTACTAGAAATTCCTACGAGCAGTACTTC.

The J gene is TRBJ2-1, the V gene TRBV2; possibly TRBD2 for D (6 bases). The CDR3 extends over 13 amino acids. CDR1 and CDR2 (germline): SNHLY, FYNNEI. Trimming shortened V by 7 bases and J by 3 bases, and 10 bases separated the two germline ends. The CDR3: CASKRESYNEQFF. The CDR3 coding sequence is TGTGCCAGCAAACGGGAGAGCTACAATGAGCAGTTCTTC.

The CDR3 nucleotides are TGTGCCAGCAGTTTTGGACTAGCGGGATCCTACGAGCAGTACTTC. Its translation: CASSFGLAGSYEQYF. The chain links TRBV5-5 to TRBJ2-7, with 12 positions matching TRBD2. The trim removed 5 bases at V and 1 base at J, leaving 4 bases unmatched. CDR3 length: 15 amino acids. Germline V lookup: CDR1 SGHKS, CDR2 YYEKEE (reference sequence).

J is TRBJ2-6 and V is TRBV9, with 8 bases lining up with TRBD2. Germline values: CDR1 SGDLS, CDR2 YYNGEE. The CDR3 spans 15 residues. The ends lost 4 bases at V and 2 bases at J; junction bases unmatched: 2. In nucleotides, the CDR3 is TGTGCCAGCAGCCCGCGGGAGGCTGGGGCCAACGTCCTGACTTTC. Its protein product is CASSPREAGANVLTF.

This clone was seen a few times. The CDR3 DNA follows: TGTGCCAGCAGTATAGCGGGAGAACGCGAGCAGTACTTC. Translated, it gives CASSIAGEREQYF. The chain is built from TRBV2 and TRBJ2-7; 9 nucleotides match TRBD2. The CDR3 runs to 13 residues. Per germline, CDR1 SNHLY and CDR2 FYNNEI. V shed 5 bases and J 6 bases; nucleotides not matched to a gene: 5.

This chain connects TRBV24-1 to TRBJ2-3; a possible D gene is TRBD2 (6 bases). Germline V CDR1 and CDR2: KGHDR, SFDVKD. The CDR3 length is 14 residues. Trimming took off 5 bases at V and 2 bases at J, with 10 bases between the two ends. Here the CDR3 DNA reads TGTGCCACCAGTGGCGGGGTACCCACAGATACGCAGTATTTT. As protein: CATSGGVPTDTQYF.